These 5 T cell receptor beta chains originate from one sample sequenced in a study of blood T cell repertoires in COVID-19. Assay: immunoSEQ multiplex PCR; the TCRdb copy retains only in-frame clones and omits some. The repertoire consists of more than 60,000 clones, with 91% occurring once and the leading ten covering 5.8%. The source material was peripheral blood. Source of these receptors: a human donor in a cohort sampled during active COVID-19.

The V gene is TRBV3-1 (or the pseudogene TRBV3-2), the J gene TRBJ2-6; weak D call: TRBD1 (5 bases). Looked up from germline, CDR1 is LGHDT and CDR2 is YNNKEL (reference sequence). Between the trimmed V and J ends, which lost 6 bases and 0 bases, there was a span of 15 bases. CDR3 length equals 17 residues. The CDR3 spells CASSAEIGASGANVLTF. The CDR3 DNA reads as TGTGCCAGCAGTGCAGAAATAGGGGCCTCTGGGGCCAACGTCCTGACTTTC.

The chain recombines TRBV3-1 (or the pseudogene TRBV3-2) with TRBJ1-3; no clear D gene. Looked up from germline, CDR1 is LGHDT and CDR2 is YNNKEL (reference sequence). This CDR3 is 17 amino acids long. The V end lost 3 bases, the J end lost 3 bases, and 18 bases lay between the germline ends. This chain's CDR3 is CASSQGEGLPGGNTIYF. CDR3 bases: TGTGCCAGCAGCCAGGGTGAGGGCCTGCCGGGTGGAAACACCATATATTTT.

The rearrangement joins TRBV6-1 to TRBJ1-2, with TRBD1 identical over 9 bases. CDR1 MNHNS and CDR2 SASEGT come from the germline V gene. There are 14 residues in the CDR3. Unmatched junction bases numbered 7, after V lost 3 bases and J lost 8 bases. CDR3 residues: CASSEGQGTGGYTF. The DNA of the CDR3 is TGTGCCAGCAGTGAGGGACAGGGCACGGGAGGCTACACCTTC.

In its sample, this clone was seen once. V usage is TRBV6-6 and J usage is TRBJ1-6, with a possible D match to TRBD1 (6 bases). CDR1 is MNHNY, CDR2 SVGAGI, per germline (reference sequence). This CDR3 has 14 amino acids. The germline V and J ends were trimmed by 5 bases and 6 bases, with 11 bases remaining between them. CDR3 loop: CASSLTGFNSPLHF. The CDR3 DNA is TGTGCCAGCAGTCTCACAGGGTTTAATTCACCCCTCCACTTT.

The CDR3 sequence is CASSPTGGAMVVGELFF. The CDR3 nucleotides read TGTGCCAGCAGTCCTACAGGGGGCGCAATGGTTGTCGGGGAGCTGTTTTTT. V and J are TRBV6-6 and TRBJ2-2; the match to TRBD1 covers 9 bases. CDR1 is MNHNY and CDR2 is SVGAGI in the germline V gene (reference sequence). The CDR3 spans 17 residues. With 5 bases clipped from V and 7 bases from J, the junction kept 14 bases outside the gene matches.